These T cell receptor beta chains were read from a single sample in a study of response to subunit inactivated influenza vaccine. TCRdb reprocessed the RT-PCR reads via MiXCR and lists one record per CDR3 protein. The table has around 570,000 distinct CDR3 sequences, roughly 8.2% seen once. The input for sequencing was PBMCs from blood, taken less than 25 months after vaccination. These receptors all stem from a man aged 50 to 75 who received an inactivated influenza vaccine. The CDR3 runs from the conserved cysteine through the conserved F or W. The D gene is left open where the match is weak. Size is omitted from some rows. Given values are once, few, many or a class for expanded clones.

cdr3_nt: TGCGCCAGCAGCCAAGAACTCCGGGACATCACCTACGAGCAGTACTTC; cdr3_aa: CASSQELRDITYEQYF; j_call: TRBJ2-7; clone_size: few; v_call: TRBV4-3; d_call: -
cdr3_nt: TGTGCCAGCAGTGACGGGGCGGGGGCCGGCTATGGCTACACCTTC; cdr3_aa: CASSDGAGAGYGYTF; j_call: TRBJ1-2; clone_size: many; v_call: TRBV6-4; d_call: -
cdr3_nt: TGTGCCAGCAGGGAACAGGGTAATTCCGGGGAGCTGTTTTTT; cdr3_aa: CASREQGNSGELFF; j_call: TRBJ2-2; clone_size: few; v_call: TRBV2; d_call: -
cdr3_nt: TGTGCCAGCTCACCTTGGACTACCTCGAGCACAGATACGCAGTATTTT; cdr3_aa: CASSPWTTSSTDTQYF; j_call: TRBJ2-3; clone_size: few; v_call: TRBV18; d_call: -
cdr3_nt: TGTGCCAGCAGCTTAGCGCAGGGGGGCGCAGAGACCCAGTACTTC; cdr3_aa: CASSLAQGGAETQYF; j_call: TRBJ2-5; clone_size: many; v_call: TRBV7-2; d_call: -
cdr3_nt: TGCGCCAGCAGCGCGGGACTAGCGGGAGTTGGGCAAGAGACCCAGTACTTC; cdr3_aa: CASSAGLAGVGQETQYF; j_call: TRBJ2-5; clone_size: many; v_call: TRBV5-1; d_call: TRBD2
cdr3_nt: TGTGCCAGCAGCGTACGGGACAGTCTCTACGAGCAGTACTTC; cdr3_aa: CASSVRDSLYEQYF; j_call: TRBJ2-7; clone_size: few; v_call: TRBV5-4; d_call: TRBD1
cdr3_nt: TGTGCCAGGAGTTATGGACTAGCGGGAGGGTCCGAGCAGTACTTC; cdr3_aa: CARSYGLAGGSEQYF; j_call: TRBJ2-7; clone_size: -; v_call: TRBV6-5; d_call: TRBD2
cdr3_nt: TGCAGTGCTATCCTAGCGGGGGGCCGGTACCAGTACTTC; cdr3_aa: CSAILAGGRYQYF; j_call: TRBJ2-7; clone_size: few; v_call: TRBV20-1; d_call: TRBD2
cdr3_nt: TGTGCCAGCAGCCAAGTAGCTGGGGCCAACGTCCTGACTTTC; cdr3_aa: CASSQVAGANVLTF; j_call: TRBJ2-6; clone_size: -; v_call: TRBV4-2; d_call: -
cdr3_nt: TGCAGCGCATTGAGGTACACCACTAGCGGGAACTACGAGCAGTACTTC; cdr3_aa: CSALRYTTSGNYEQYF; j_call: TRBJ2-7; clone_size: -; v_call: TRBV29-1; d_call: TRBD2